This T cell receptor (beta chain) appears in the sequencing data of a study of beta chain features in type 1 diabetes. Study results and limitations: Within the patient group, naive, central memory and Treg TCRB repertoires appeared more similar to each other than within healthy donors.

Expressed TCRB transcripts were sequenced because the entire RNA isolate underwent reverse transcription. TCRdb's table, derived via immunoSEQ multiplex PCR, lists solely in-frame clones and lacks some. Among approximately 90,000 clones listed, 30% to 40% were seen once. As for this clone: Its antigen is as yet unknown.

The source material was stem cell memory CD4+ T cells from blood. The receptor's source is a woman younger than 30 in good health.

Here the CDR3 reads CAWSKLGTGDQETQYF. In DNA, the CDR3 is TGTGCCTGGAGTAAATTAGGGACAGGGGATCAAGAGACCCAGTACTTC. V and J are TRBV30 and TRBJ2-5; 10 bases fit TRBD1. Germline CDR1 reads GTSNPN; CDR2 reads SVGIG (reference sequence). The CDR3 sequence is 16 residues long. V shed 2 bases and J 2 bases; nucleotides not matched to a gene: 8.